Listed here are 11 T cell receptor beta chains from one sample, sequenced in a study of Tregs in tolerant kidney transplant recipients. Method: immunoSEQ multiplex PCR; TCRdb's copy keeps in-frame clones and lacks some. This table has approximately 67,000 clones, roughly 92% appearing once. The specimen comprised CD8+ T cells from blood, sampled before the transplant. These receptors came from a human donor who received a combined kidney and bone marrow transplant.

This clone has only one observation. The chain couples TRBV30 to TRBJ2-7, with unresolved D. Germline CDR1 GTSNPN, CDR2 SVGIG (reference sequence). The CDR3 has 13 residues. V was trimmed by 3 bases and J by 3 bases, leaving 12 bases between them. In DNA form, the CDR3 reads TGTGCCTGGAGCCCCGGAGCACACTACGAGCAGTACTTC. This codes for CAWSPGAHYEQYF.

CDR3 nucleotide sequence: TGTGCCAGCAGCGTAGAGGGGACTAGCGGGAATGAGCAGTTCTTC. Protein sequence: CASSVEGTSGNEQFF. This rearrangement joins TRBV9 to TRBJ2-1; 12 bases are a match to TRBD2. The trim removed 0 bases at V and 7 bases at J, leaving 2 bases unmatched. CDR1 and CDR2 from the germline V gene are SGDLS and YYNGEE. The CDR3 loop spans 15 amino acids.

A single count supports this clone. In DNA, the CDR3 is TGTGCCAGTAGTATAGGTACAGGGTTCCCTAGCAATCAGCCCCAGCATTTT. Translation: CASSIGTGFPSNQPQHF. The genes are TRBV19 and TRBJ1-5; the D gene is possibly TRBD1 (6 bases). Germline loops: CDR1 LNHDA, CDR2 SQIVND (reference sequence). This CDR3 region has 17 residues. V lost 1 base and J lost 0, with 13 bases in between.

The chain recombines TRBV9 with TRBJ2-2; 7 nucleotides match TRBD1. The V gene end was trimmed by 3 bases and the J gene end by 5 bases; junction bases not matched to a gene: 4. The CDR3 loop spans 14 amino acids. The V gene's germline CDR1 is SGDLS and CDR2 YYNGEE. The CDR3 loop is CASSGQGRTGELFF. The CDR3 bases are TGTGCCAGCAGCGGACAGGGTCGGACCGGGGAGCTGTTTTTT.

The rearrangement uses TRBV5-6 and TRBJ1-2; 9 positions match TRBD1. Germline V gives CDR1 SGHDT, CDR2 YYEEEE. The trim removed 4 bases at V and 5 bases at J, leaving 6 bases unmatched. The CDR3 contains 14 residues. The CDR3 nucleotides read TGTGCCAGCAGCATGGGACAGGGCGATTATGGCTACACCTTC. The encoded protein is CASSMGQGDYGYTF.

V usage is TRBV7-6 and J usage is TRBJ1-1, with 8 bases that match TRBD1. This CDR3 comprises 15 residues. Per the germline V gene, CDR1 is SGHVS and CDR2 is FNYEAQ. The V and J ends lost 5 bases and 5 bases, in that order; junction bases with no gene match: 10. CDR3 nucleotide sequence: TGTGCCAGCAGCCGTATCGACAGGGGAAAAACTGAAGCTTTCTTT. Amino acid sequence: CASSRIDRGKTEAFF.

The rearrangement links TRBV4-2 to TRBJ2-6; D remains ambiguous. V was trimmed by 1 base and J by 4 bases, leaving 17 bases between them. Germline CDR1 is LGHNA and CDR2 is YNFKEQ. The CDR3 runs to 18 residues. As DNA, the CDR3 is TGTGCCAGCAGCCAAGCCCCGGCCGCGGTACCCGGGGCCAACGTCCTGACTTTC. Protein: CASSQAPAAVPGANVLTF.

The V and J genes are TRBV7-6 and TRBJ2-5, with 10 bases lining up with TRBD2. After removal of 5 bases from V and 5 bases from J, the junction contained 5 bases not matched to a gene. The CDR3 extends over 14 amino acids. Germline V gives CDR1 SGHVS, CDR2 FNYEAQ. The CDR3, as DNA: TGTGCCAGCAGCCCTACTAGCGGGGACGAGACCCAGTACTTC. Protein: CASSPTSGDETQYF.

This chain links TRBV28 with TRBJ1-4; no firm D call. CDR1 and CDR2 (germline): MDHEN, SYDVKM. The CDR3 runs to 15 residues. The V and J ends lost 1 base and 5 bases respectively, with 11 bases between them. The CDR3 region has the DNA TGTGCCAGCAGTTTATTAGGCGGGCGCAATGAAAAACTGTTTTTT. It codes for CASSLLGGRNEKLFF.

The chain employs TRBV6-5 and TRBJ1-5, with D possibly matching TRBD1 (5 bases). V shed 0 bases and J shed 0 bases, with 6 bases lying between them. This CDR3 comprises 15 residues. Germline V gene data show CDR1 as MNHEY and CDR2 as SVGAGI. The CDR3 DNA reads TGTGCCAGCAGTTACTCCGACAGTAGCAATCAGCCCCAGCATTTT. It is translated as CASSYSDSSNQPQHF.

The V and J genes are TRBV27 and TRBJ2-7; the match to TRBD1 covers 7 bases. The CDR3 sequence is 18 residues long. Trimming at V came to 5 bases and at J to 3 bases, leaving 19 bases not matched to a gene. The V gene's germline CDR1 is MNHEY and CDR2 SMNVEV (reference sequence). The CDR3 coding sequence is TGTGCCAGCAGTCAAACCGGGACAGAGTTCCATCCGATCTACGAGCAGTACTTC. As protein: CASSQTGTEFHPIYEQYF.